This TCR beta chain derives from a study of spatial heterogeneity in lung cancer (dated by TCRdb to the late 2010s). Describing the broader study: Beta-chain transcripts were consistently detected in greater numbers than alpha-chain transcripts, which likely reflects a higher abundance of beta-chain transcripts. The study quantitatively compared TCR alpha and beta repertoires across multiple tumor regions, matched nontumor lung and blood in non-small cell lung cancer. Nonsynonymous mutation counts, determined by whole-exome sequencing of tumor tissue, were related to features of the TCR repertoire. At surgery, some 200 tumor regions, fewer than 85 matched nontumor lung samples and 45 to 60 PBMC samples were TCR-sequenced for both alpha and beta chains. In the raw uncorrected reads, each unique combination of TCR and UMI appeared on average more than ten times. In tumor regions, TCR transcript counts showed a strong correlation with a T cell transcriptional module score from matched bulk RNA-seq.

The time point label, read with the paper, signifies: sample taken at primary tumor resection. Donors were 72 patients with early-stage, untreated non-small cell lung cancer from the lung TRACERx cohort. TCR sequencing used whole RNA extracted from tumor and nontumor lung tissue, or from cryopreserved PBMC samples, without cell sorting. Only patients for whom sufficient RNA was available from at least two tumor regions were selected for TCR sequencing. Before being selected, tumor and adjacent nontumor lung specimens were reviewed by a lung pathologist. Library creation used 5' RACE. TCRdb records NextSeq 500 as the sequencer. The TCR library protocol attached a unique molecular identifier to each TCR cDNA molecule to allow correction of PCR and sequencing errors. As for the original processing: TCR identification, UMI-based error correction and CDR3 extraction were performed with Decombinator tools. TCRs above a frequency of 2 per 1,000, corresponding to the top 1% of the tumor frequency distribution, were defined as expanded. Expanded tumor TCRs were classed as regional if statistically deemed absent (corrected P<0.05) from at least one tumor region, otherwise ubiquitous. Rényi diversity was computed with the R vegan package after subsampling each repertoire 100 times to 5,000 TCRs. CDR3 similarity networks were built from amino acid triplet string-kernel similarity, connecting CDR3s with pairwise similarity above 0.82. The public reads were reanalyzed by TCRdb: fastp trimming at Q25, MiXCR alignment, in-frame beta chains only. Entries are consolidated by CDR3 protein sequence, retaining the most common genes and DNA. The V and J calls reflect TCRdb's pipeline rather than the authors' work. The sample yields about 14,000 distinct CDR3 sequences; about 4.8% were counted once. Clones ranked in the top ten supply about 18% of the sample.

The CDR3 measures 14 amino acids from cysteine to phenylalanine. CDR3 DNA is the only sequence kept; it has 42 bases, read in frame from the first base. According to the germline V gene, CDR1 reads SGHRS and CDR2 reads YFSETQ. The V and J ends are trimmed by 4 bases and 6 bases, leaving 17 bases between them. This clonotype was found many times. What antigen it recognizes has not been identified. There are no base qualities to consult, and no much larger clone falls within one base. On the study overall, not on this receptor specifically: The count of ubiquitous expanded TCRs correlated with the count of ubiquitous nonsynonymous mutations, and the count of regional expanded TCRs correlated with the count of regional nonsynonymous mutations. Estimated TCR-seq coverage of tumor T cells was only about 6.5% for alpha chains and 13% for beta chains. A correlation was observed between the number of expanded intratumoral alpha and beta TCRs and the tumor nonsynonymous mutation count. Confirming at a functional level the hypothesis that regional TCRs recognize regional mutations was considered to require additional single-cell paired TCR alpha and beta sequencing.

The material was lung tumor tissue, obtained at surgery. This TCR derives from a female donor with early-stage non-small cell lung cancer. This chain is built from TRBV5-1 and TRBJ2-7, with the D gene call left open. The DNA is as follows: TGCGCCAGCAGCCCGGAGAGCCACTTGGGCGAGCAGTACTTC. Translated, it gives CASSPESHLGEQYF.